The clone carrying this T cell receptor (beta chain) was detected a few times. Its antigen remains unidentified. This record belongs to a study of blood T cells in healthy people across ages. Broader study findings: The recorded TCR beta diversity per million T cells decreased in a roughly linear manner with age.

CDR3 length: 14 residues. Germline assignment: CDR1 DFQATT and CDR2 SNEGSKA (reference sequence). Trimming cost V 3 bases and J 5 bases; bases outside gene matches: 2. The authors ran a second PCR of about 7 to 11 cycles using a sample-barcoded 5' primer and a J-beta primer mix. TCRdb reprocessed the 5' RACE reads with MiXCR, giving one entry per CDR3 protein. Counted here are about a million distinct CDR3 sequences, 35% to 40% occurring once; the ten biggest clones make up 13%. Staff drew around 10 milliliters of peripheral blood from each donor. Sequenced: blood. The chain joins TRBV20-1 to TRBJ1-5; the match to TRBD1 covers 12 bases. The source is a man younger than 30 in good health. CDR3 protein: CSARGTGGDQPQHF. DNA of the CDR3: TGCAGTGCTAGGGGGACAGGGGGCGATCAGCCCCAGCATTTT.